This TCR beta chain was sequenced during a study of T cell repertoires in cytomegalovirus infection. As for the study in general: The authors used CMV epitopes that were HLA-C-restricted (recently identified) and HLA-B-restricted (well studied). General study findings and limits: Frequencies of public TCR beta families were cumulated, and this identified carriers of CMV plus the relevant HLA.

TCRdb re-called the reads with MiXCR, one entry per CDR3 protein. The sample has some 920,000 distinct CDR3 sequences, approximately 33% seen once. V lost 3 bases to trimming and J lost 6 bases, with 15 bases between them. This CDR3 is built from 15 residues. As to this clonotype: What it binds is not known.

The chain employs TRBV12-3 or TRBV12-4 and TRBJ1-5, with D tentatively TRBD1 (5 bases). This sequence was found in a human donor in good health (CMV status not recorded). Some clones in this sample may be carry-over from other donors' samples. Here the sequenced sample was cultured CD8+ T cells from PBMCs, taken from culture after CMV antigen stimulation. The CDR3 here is CASSFTPAGLQPQHF. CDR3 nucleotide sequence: TGTGCCAGCAGTTTCACCCCGGCGGGGCTTCAGCCCCAGCATTTT.